One sample yielded the 13 T cell receptor beta chains listed below, sequenced in a study of human T cells and chemical hapten exposure. Regarding time point: patch test 1, 2 weeks after DPC sensitization. Documented treatment: therapeutic diphenylcyclopropenone sensitization with weekly scalp DPC. Using its own MiXCR run on the RACE reads, TCRdb lists one record per CDR3 protein. The data show 150,000 to 200,000 distinct CDR3 sequences, about 15% seen once. The sequencing here drew on whole blood, taken in connection with sensitization to the hapten diphenylcyclopropenone (DPC). These receptor sequences come from a woman in her thirties with alopecia areata. Some clones in this sample may be carry-over from other donors' samples.

The V gene is TRBV29-1, the J gene TRBJ2-3; 12 bases map to TRBD2. The germline V gene encodes CDR1 SQVTM and CDR2 ANQGSEA. The V gene end was trimmed by 6 bases and the J gene end by 0 bases; junction bases not matched to a gene: 10. The CDR3 totals 17 residues. CDR3 in amino acids: CSVSGLAGGRSTDTQYF. Written as DNA, the CDR3 is TGCAGCGTCTCAGGCCTAGCGGGAGGGCGTAGCACAGATACGCAGTATTTT.

This sequence joins TRBV7-9 and TRBJ2-3, with 13 bases that match TRBD2. The V gene end was trimmed by 7 bases and the J gene end by 1 base; junction bases not matched to a gene: 8. CDR1 is SEHNR and CDR2 is FQNEAQ in the germline V gene (reference sequence). The CDR3 totals 17 residues. The CDR3 protein is CASNLWTSGRGTDTQYF. The CDR3, as DNA: TGTGCCAGCAACCTTTGGACTAGCGGGAGAGGCACAGATACGCAGTATTTT.

This clonotype has more than one count but fewer than ten. This chain joins TRBV11-2 and TRBJ2-2; D is uncertain. Germline V gene data show CDR1 as SGHAT and CDR2 as FQNNGV. The CDR3 consists of 14 residues. V lost 5 bases, J lost 1 base, and 8 bases lay in between. The CDR3 nucleotides are TGTGCCAGCAGCCCCGAGTGGAACACCGGGGAGCTGTTTTTT. Its protein is CASSPEWNTGELFF. Drawing the rest from reference TRBV11-2 and TRBJ2-2, the complete variable domain is EAGVAQSPRYKIIEKRQSVAFWCNPISGHATLYWYQQILGQGPKLLIQFQNNGVVDDSQLPKDRFSAERLKGVDSTLKIQPAKLEDSAVYLCASSPEWNTGELFFGEGSRLTVL.

The chain links TRBV11-2 to TRBJ2-2; unclear D gene. The length of the CDR3 is 13 residues. Germline loops: CDR1 SGHAT, CDR2 FQNNGV. V lost 1 base and J 7 bases, leaving 7 bases between the germline ends. CDR3 amino acids: CASSLVLGGELFF. Here the CDR3 DNA reads TGTGCCAGCAGCTTAGTTCTCGGCGGGGAGCTGTTTTTT.

The sample holds many counts of this clonotype. CDR3 sequence reads: CASSFPPEQFF. CDR3 in DNA: TGTGCCAGCAGCTTCCCGCCTGAGCAGTTCTTC. The chain has TRBV11-2 and TRBJ2-1; no definite D call. Trimming pared 3 bases from V and 9 bases from J, leaving 6 bases between. Looked up from germline, CDR1 is SGHAT and CDR2 is FQNNGV. CDR3 length: 11 amino acids.

In its sample, this clonotype was seen a few times. V is TRBV5-4 and J is TRBJ2-1, with no clear D. There are 13 residues in the CDR3. The V end was cut by 7 bases, the J end by 5 bases, with 13 bases between. The germline V gene encodes CDR1 SGHNT and CDR2 YYREEE (reference sequence). The CDR3, as DNA: TGTGCCAGCCACCGGTCGATCAACAATGAGCAGTTCTTC. Translated: CASHRSINNEQFF.

This clonotype was counted a few times. The genes are TRBV28 and TRBJ1-6; D is ambiguous. The V end was cut by 8 bases, the J end by 2 bases, with 13 bases between. Germline CDR1 MDHEN, CDR2 SYDVKM. The CDR3 contains 15 residues. Here the CDR3 reads CASVIGMAYNSPLHF. In DNA, the CDR3 is TGTGCCAGCGTCATTGGCATGGCCTATAATTCACCCCTCCACTTT. Full variable domain (missing parts from reference TRBV28 and TRBJ1-6): DVKVTQSSRYLVKRTGEKVFLECVQDMDHENMFWYRQDPGLGLRLIYFSYDVKMKEKGDIPEGYSVSREKKERFSLILESASTNQTSMYLCASVIGMAYNSPLHFGNGTRLTVT.

The CDR3 region is CSARPGESYNSPLHF. CDR3 sequence (DNA): TGCAGTGCCAGACCTGGGGAATCCTATAATTCACCCCTCCACTTT. The chain has TRBV20-1 and TRBJ1-6; no clear D gene. This CDR3 comprises 15 residues. Per the germline V gene, CDR1 is DFQATT and CDR2 is SNEGSKA (reference sequence). The ends were cut back, 6 bases at V and 1 base at J, with 13 bases in the middle.

This clonotype was counted ten times or more. Compared with germline, one end of the junction differs, possibly owing to a read error. The rearrangement links TRBV28 to TRBJ1-1; the D gene is possibly TRBD1 (6 bases). This CDR3 is 12 amino acids long. In germline, CDR1 is MDHEN, CDR2 SYDVKM. The CDR3 region has the DNA TGTGCCAGCATCTATAGGGACACCGAAGCTTTCTTT. It codes for CASIYRDTEAFF. The variable domain in full, with the rest retrieved from reference TRBV28 and TRBJ1-1, is DVKVTQSSRYLVKRTGEKVFLECVQDMDHENMFWYRQDPGLGLRLIYFSYDVKMKEKGDIPEGYSVSREKKERFSLILESASTNQTSMYLCASIYRDTEAFFGQGTRLTVV.

Many counts were recorded for this clonotype. The chain recombines TRBV18 with TRBJ1-1; no firm D call. This CDR3 has 16 residues. The germline V and J ends were trimmed by 1 base and 5 bases, with 17 bases remaining between them. Germline lookup yields CDR1 KGHSH and CDR2 LQKENI. CDR3 nucleotide sequence: TGTGCCAGCTCACCACAGGGCACAGCGGATGTGACTGAAGCTTTCTTT. Translated: CASSPQGTADVTEAFF.

This clonotype came up a few times. The rearrangement uses TRBV18 and TRBJ2-7; D remains unclear. The V end was cut by 3 bases, the J end by 0 bases, with 12 bases between. The CDR3 contains 15 residues. Germline CDR1 and CDR2: KGHSH and LQKENI. CDR3 DNA sequence: TGTGCCAGCTCACCCGCCCAGGCGCTCTCCTACGAGCAGTACTTC. This gives the protein CASSPAQALSYEQYF. Together with reference TRBV18 and TRBJ2-7, the CDR3 gives the full variable domain: NAGVMQNPRHLVRRRGQEARLRCSPMKGHSHVYWYRQLPEEGLKFMVYLQKENIIDESGMPKERFSAEFPKEGPSILRIQQVVRGDSAAYFCASSPAQALSYEQYFGPGTRLTVT.

This chain's CDR3 is CAISGTRINEQFF. As DNA, the CDR3 is TGTGCCATCAGCGGGACCCGCATCAATGAGCAGTTCTTC. The chain recombines TRBV10-3 with TRBJ2-1; D tentatively fits TRBD1 or TRBD2 (5 bases each). Trimming pared 6 bases from V and 6 bases from J, leaving 12 bases between. The germline CDR1 and CDR2 sequences are ENHRY and SYGVKD. This CDR3 has 13 amino acids.

This clonotype was seen many times. The V gene is TRBV7-9, the J gene TRBJ2-2, with D unresolved. V was shortened by 2 bases and J by 8 bases, with 3 bases between the two germline ends. CDR3 length: 11 residues. In germline, CDR1 is SEHNR, CDR2 FQNEAQ (reference sequence). CDR3 in amino acids: CASSLKGELFF. In DNA form, the CDR3 reads TGTGCCAGCAGCTTAAAGGGGGAGCTGTTTTTT.